These 30 T cell receptor beta chains originate from one sample sequenced in a study of tumor-infiltrating lymphocytes in localized non-small cell lung cancer. The assay was immunoSEQ multiplex PCR, and TCRdb's table has in-frame clones only and misses some. The sample has more than 10,000 clones, 68% seen once; the top ten hold roughly 9.1%. Sequencing was performed on lung tumor tissue. These receptors originate from a human donor with non-small cell lung cancer.

This clone was counted only a few times. The chain joins TRBV30 to TRBJ1-1; D unresolved. This CDR3 is 13 amino acids long. Trimming removed 3 bases at V and 3 bases at J, with 11 bases between. CDR1 GTSNPN and CDR2 SVGIG come from the germline V gene (reference sequence). CDR3 sequence: CAWSQTEDTEAFF. In nucleotides, the CDR3 is TGTGCCTGGAGCCAGACTGAAGACACTGAAGCTTTCTTT. Using reference TRBV30 and TRBJ1-1 for the parts outside the CDR3, the full variable domain is SQTIHQWPATLVQPVGSPLSLECTVEGTSNPNLYWYRQAAGRGLQLLFYSVGIGQISSEVPQNLSASRPQDRQFILSSKKLLLSDSGFYLCAWSQTEDTEAFFGQGTRLTVV.

The chain has TRBV27 and TRBJ2-7, with TRBD2 matching 11 bases. V was clipped by 0 bases and J by 2 bases; unmatched bases: 6. The CDR3 is made up of 17 amino acids. Per the germline V gene, CDR1 is MNHEY and CDR2 is SMNVEV (reference sequence). This chain's CDR3 is CASSLSMATSGAYEQYF. The DNA for the CDR3 is TGTGCCAGCAGTTTATCTATGGCGACTAGCGGGGCCTACGAGCAGTACTTC.

The V gene is TRBV7-2, the J gene TRBJ2-3; D remains ambiguous. CDR3 length: 13 residues. Germline V lookup: CDR1 SGHTA, CDR2 FQGNSA. V lost 2 bases and J 6 bases, leaving 9 bases between the germline ends. CDR3 sequence reads: CASSLQLTDTQYF. The CDR3 DNA reads as TGTGCCAGCAGCTTACAGTTAACGGATACGCAGTATTTT.

The chain has TRBV15 and TRBJ2-1, with a possible D match to TRBD1 (6 bases). The CDR3 spans 14 residues. Germline CDR1 reads LNHNV; CDR2 reads YYDKDF (reference sequence). V dropped 0 bases and J dropped 8 bases, with 11 bases sitting between them. The CDR3 reads CATSRDDRFDEQFF. The CDR3 bases are TGTGCCACCAGCAGAGACGACAGGTTCGATGAGCAGTTCTTC.

The chain joins TRBV30 to TRBJ2-7, with TRBD1 as a possible D gene (7 bases). With 8 bases removed from V and 4 bases from J, the gap between germline ends came to 18 bases. The CDR3 totals 13 residues. Germline V CDR1 and CDR2: GTSNPN, SVGIG (reference sequence). CDR3 sequence (DNA): TGTGCCGTGGATAGACAGGGAGGATACGAGCAGTACTTC. It translates to CAVDRQGGYEQYF.

The J gene is TRBJ1-6, the V gene TRBV5-4, with D possibly TRBD1 on 6 matching bases. The CDR3 runs to 14 residues. With 0 bases removed from V and 10 bases from J, the gap between germline ends came to 11 bases. The germline V gene encodes CDR1 SGHNT and CDR2 YYREEE (reference sequence). As DNA, the CDR3 is TGTGCCAGCAGCTTGGAGGGGGGGCTCTCACCCCTCCACTTT. It translates to CASSLEGGLSPLHF.

The chain has TRBV5-1 and TRBJ2-7; 7 bases fit TRBD1. The V segment lost 3 bases and the J segment 5 bases; nucleotides outside the gene matches: 14. The CDR3 consists of 16 residues. The germline V gene encodes CDR1 SGHRS and CDR2 YFSETQ. DNA for the CDR3: TGCGCCAGCAGCTGGGGACAGACGATGGGTGGGGACGAGCAGTACTTC. This encodes CASSWGQTMGGDEQYF.

The V call is TRBV30, the J call TRBJ1-4; D gene ambiguous. Germline V gene lookup returns CDR1 GTSNPN and CDR2 SVGIG (reference sequence). This CDR3 has 14 residues. V lost 0 bases and J lost 7, with 12 bases in between. CDR3 residues: CAWSVAGFSEKLFF. The CDR3 coding sequence is TGTGCCTGGAGTGTGGCGGGGTTCAGTGAAAAACTGTTTTTT.

This clone was counted only a few times. The V gene is TRBV5-5, the J gene TRBJ1-6, with D perhaps matching TRBD1 (5 bases). Germline-derived CDR1 and CDR2 are SGHKS and YYEKEE (reference sequence). V was cut by 4 bases and J by 8 bases, with 13 bases left in between. CDR3 length: 14 residues. In nucleotides, the CDR3 is TGTGCCAGCAGCCTGGACATCCCGTATTCACCCCTCCACTTT. The encoded protein is CASSLDIPYSPLHF.

This clone was counted only a few times. The chain couples TRBV9 to TRBJ2-3, with TRBD2 identical over 9 bases. Germline CDR1 SGDLS, CDR2 YYNGEE. The CDR3 extends over 16 amino acids. Unmatched junction bases numbered 5, after V lost 0 bases and J lost 3 bases. This CDR3 reads CASSVGGGGATDTQYF. In DNA form, the CDR3 reads TGTGCCAGCAGCGTAGGGGGCGGGGGGGCAACAGATACGCAGTATTTT.

The chain joins TRBV7-9 to TRBJ1-2, with 8 bases matching TRBD1. Germline V gene sequence: CDR1 SEHNR, CDR2 FQNEAQ (reference sequence). Unmatched junction bases numbered 11, after V lost 5 bases and J lost 6 bases. The length of the CDR3 is 15 residues. The chain's CDR3 is CASSQIGQGSNGYTF. The CDR3 DNA reads TGTGCCAGCAGCCAAATTGGACAGGGCAGTAATGGCTACACCTTC.

This chain connects TRBV5-5 to TRBJ1-1; D remains ambiguous. This CDR3 has 16 amino acids. Trimming pared 4 bases from V and 0 bases from J, leaving 16 bases between. In germline, CDR1 is SGHKS, CDR2 YYEKEE (reference sequence). The CDR3 nucleotides are TGTGCCAGCAGCGGACCAGAAAACCTTTTGAACACTGAAGCTTTCTTT. It is translated as CASSGPENLLNTEAFF.

The chain combines TRBV30 with TRBJ2-1; TRBD2 matches 10 bases. This CDR3 has 14 amino acids. Unmatched junction bases numbered 10, after V lost 2 bases and J lost 12 bases. Germline V CDR1 and CDR2: GTSNPN, SVGIG (reference sequence). CDR3 sequence reads: CAWSILAGDGWQFF. The CDR3 region has the DNA TGTGCCTGGAGTATCCTAGCGGGAGATGGTTGGCAGTTCTTC.

V and J are TRBV7-2 and TRBJ2-3, with 10 bases matching TRBD2. The CDR3 consists of 15 residues. V shed 1 base and J 4 bases; nucleotides not matched to a gene: 2. Germline CDR1 reads SGHTA; CDR2 reads FQGNSA. The CDR3 loop reads CASSLETSGADTQYF. The CDR3 coding sequence is TGTGCCAGCAGCTTAGAAACTAGCGGGGCAGATACGCAGTATTTT.

J is TRBJ1-4 and V is TRBV5-4; 7 bases map to TRBD1. The CDR3 runs 18 residues. Germline CDR1 is SGHNT and CDR2 is YYREEE (reference sequence). The J segment lost 6 bases and the V segment lost 2 bases, leaving 16 bases of the junction unmatched. The CDR3 DNA follows: TGTGCCAGCAGCTTCCGGGGGGGACAGCCGGGCTCGCATGAAAAACTGTTTTTT. Its protein is CASSFRGGQPGSHEKLFF.

The chain uses TRBV12-5 and TRBJ2-3; weak D call: TRBD1 (6 bases). CDR3 length: 14 residues. Trimming pared 6 bases from V and 2 bases from J, leaving 12 bases between. CDR1 is LGHNT and CDR2 is FRNRAP in the germline V gene. The CDR3 loop is CASGTGQFTDTQYF. DNA of the CDR3: TGTGCTAGTGGAACGGGACAATTCACAGATACGCAGTATTTT.

Concerning this clone itself: Other nucleotide sequences in the sample specify the same CDR3. The chain combines TRBV30 with TRBJ1-6; no clear D gene. Trimming pared 0 bases from V and 0 bases from J, leaving 12 bases between. Germline V lookup: CDR1 GTSNPN, CDR2 SVGIG (reference sequence). The CDR3 contains 17 residues. The CDR3 loop reads CAWSVRPVSSYNSPLHF. In DNA form, the CDR3 reads TGTGCCTGGAGTGTACGTCCCGTAAGCTCCTATAATTCACCCCTCCACTTT.

This clone came up a few times. V usage is TRBV6-1 and J usage is TRBJ1-1; no definite D call. This CDR3 has 13 amino acids. CDR1 is MNHNS and CDR2 is SASEGT in the germline V gene. With 2 bases removed from V and 6 bases from J, the gap between germline ends came to 10 bases. For the CDR3, the DNA is TGTGCCAGCAGTGAAATGGACGGAGCTGAAGCTTTCTTT. Amino acid sequence: CASSEMDGAEAFF.

The table lists this clone with a few counts. This chain uses TRBV4-1 with TRBJ1-5; D is ambiguous. In germline, CDR1 is MGHRA, CDR2 YSYEKL. Trimming left V 0 bases short and J 7 bases short, with 7 bases between. CDR3 size: 13 residues. The DNA of the CDR3 is TGCGCCAGCAGCCAAGAGTGGGGACAGCCCCAGCATTTT. As protein: CASSQEWGQPQHF.

This clone was counted a single time. The chain recombines TRBV2 with TRBJ1-3, with a weak D call TRBD1 (5 bases). The CDR3 has 17 residues. Germline-derived CDR1 and CDR2 are SNHLY and FYNNEI. Trimming took 5 bases from V and 0 from J, leaving 17 bases between them. The CDR3 sequence: CASSPDPTGSSGNTIYF. In DNA form, the CDR3 reads TGTGCCAGCAGTCCCGATCCCACAGGCAGCTCTGGAAACACCATATATTTT.

The chain carries TRBV18 and TRBJ2-1, with 14 bases lining up with TRBD2. V was pared by 1 base and J by 2 bases, with 4 bases of the junction left unmatched. Germline V gene lookup returns CDR1 KGHSH and CDR2 LQKENI. The CDR3 sequence is 18 residues long. The CDR3 sequence: CASSPQGLAGEAYNEQFF. The CDR3 region has the DNA TGTGCCAGCTCACCACAGGGACTAGCGGGAGAAGCCTACAATGAGCAGTTCTTC.

The V gene is TRBV30, the J gene TRBJ2-7; the match to TRBD1 covers 11 bases. From germline, CDR1 is GTSNPN and CDR2 SVGIG (reference sequence). The CDR3 is 13 residues long. With 3 bases clipped from V and 7 bases from J, the junction kept 5 bases outside the gene matches. CDR3 region: CAWRGQGALEQYF. The CDR3 nucleotides are TGTGCCTGGAGAGGACAGGGGGCGCTTGAGCAGTACTTC. Looking up the rest from reference TRBV30 and TRBJ2-7 gives the full variable domain: SQTIHQWPATLVQPVGSPLSLECTVEGTSNPNLYWYRQAAGRGLQLLFYSVGIGQISSEVPQNLSASRPQDRQFILSSKKLLLSDSGFYLCAWRGQGALEQYFGPGTRLTVT.

The V gene is TRBV6-5, the J gene TRBJ1-1; D unclear. V lost 4 bases to trimming and J lost 1 base, with 1 base between them. Germline V CDR1 and CDR2: MNHEY, SVGAGI. This CDR3 region has 11 residues. The CDR3 DNA follows: TGTGCCAGCAGTTCGAACACTGAAGCTTTCTTT. Its protein is CASSSNTEAFF.

This clone appeared a few times. CDR3 in DNA: TGTGCCAGCAGTTTATCCTACTACGAGCAGTACTTC. Protein: CASSLSYYEQYF. The chain combines TRBV28 with TRBJ2-7; D is unclear. The germline V gene has CDR1 MDHEN and CDR2 SYDVKM. The CDR3 contains 12 residues. Trimming cost V 1 base and J 3 bases, with 4 bases left between them.

The V gene is TRBV7-9, the J gene TRBJ1-2; possible D gene TRBD1, 6 bases. The V gene's germline CDR1 is SEHNR and CDR2 FQNEAQ (reference sequence). Trimming left V 5 bases short and J 5 bases short, with 9 bases between. CDR3 size: 12 residues. CDR3 sequence (DNA): TGTGCCAGCAGCACTACAGGGTATGGCTACACCTTC. This encodes CASSTTGYGYTF.

This clone was observed a handful of times. The chain carries TRBV19 and TRBJ2-3; 10 bases align to TRBD1. This CDR3 contains 16 residues. Germline CDR1 LNHDA, CDR2 SQIVND (reference sequence). J was trimmed by 5 bases and V by 4 bases; bases with no gene match: 9. Written as DNA, the CDR3 is TGTGCCAGTAGTAGAGGACAGGGGGTTGGCAGAGATACGCAGTATTTT. Protein product: CASSRGQGVGRDTQYF.

CDR3 in amino acids: CASSPVGGPYEQYF. The CDR3 DNA reads as TGCGCCAGCAGCCCCGTAGGCGGACCCTACGAGCAGTACTTC. The chain has TRBV5-1 and TRBJ2-7; D unresolved. The CDR3 extends over 14 amino acids. Trimming took 4 bases from V and 2 from J, leaving 13 bases between them. Germline assignment: CDR1 SGHRS and CDR2 YFSETQ.

The rearrangement links TRBV27 to TRBJ1-3; no clear D gene. Germline V lookup: CDR1 MNHEY, CDR2 SMNVEV (reference sequence). Trimming took 11 bases from V and 5 from J, leaving 22 bases between them. The CDR3 covers 15 residues. The CDR3 reads CASTYPRFHRNTIYF. The CDR3 bases are TGTGCCTCGACCTATCCCCGTTTTCACAGAAACACCATATATTTT.

V is TRBV11-2 and J is TRBJ2-7; D ambiguous. The ends were cut back, 6 bases at V and 4 bases at J, with 19 bases in the middle. There are 15 residues in the CDR3. Germline CDR1 reads SGHAT; CDR2 reads FQNNGV. The CDR3 nucleotides are TGTGCCAGCAGTGACCTGGCCTTTCGGGCGTACGAGCAGTACTTC. This gives the protein CASSDLAFRAYEQYF.

The rearrangement joins TRBV18 to TRBJ2-4, with a weak D call TRBD1 (7 bases). The V gene's germline CDR1 is KGHSH and CDR2 LQKENI. V was clipped by 3 bases and J by 6 bases, with 15 bases between them. The length of the CDR3 is 15 residues. The CDR3 DNA reads as TGTGCCAGCTCACCCGCCCCGCAGGGGGGAAACATTCAGTACTTC. This gives the protein CASSPAPQGGNIQYF. The full variable domain, in which reference TRBV18 and TRBJ2-4 provide the parts outside the CDR3, is NAGVMQNPRHLVRRRGQEARLRCSPMKGHSHVYWYRQLPEEGLKFMVYLQKENIIDESGMPKERFSAEFPKEGPSILRIQQVVRGDSAAYFCASSPAPQGGNIQYFGAGTRLSVL.